Listed below are T cell receptor beta chains from one sample, sequenced in a study of patients and donors after allogeneic stem cell transplantation. TCRdb reprocessed the RT-PCR reads via MiXCR and lists one record per CDR3 protein. The sample has about 34,000 distinct CDR3 sequences, 37% seen once. The specimen was blood, either unsorted or a sorted T cell fraction (not recorded which). The receptor set was obtained from a human donor who was either an allogeneic HSCT recipient or a stem cell or donor lymphocyte infusion donor (not recorded which). It is not recorded whose cells these are; they may come from a transplant donor. CDR3s include the opening cysteine and the closing phenylalanine or tryptophan. D genes are given only for firm matches. Expanded clones get a size class; other rows say once, few or many, or leave the size out.

clone size,D gene,J gene,V gene,CDR3 DNA,CDR3 protein
NA,NA,TRBJ2-1,TRBV29-1,TGCAGCGTGGGGGGGACAGCCTACAATGAGCAGTTCTTC,CSVGGTAYNEQFF
NA,TRBD1,TRBJ1-2,TRBV15,TGTGCCACCAGCAGAGCCCGGGACAGGGGTGAATATGGCTACACCTTC,CATSRARDRGEYGYTF
NA,TRBD2,TRBJ2-3,TRBV11-2,TGTGCCAGCAGCTTAGAAATAGGACTAGCGGGAGTAAATACGCAGTATTTT,CASSLEIGLAGVNTQYF
NA,TRBD2,TRBJ2-7,TRBV3-1,TGTGCCAGCAGCCGTGCTAGCGGGAGTTACGAGCAGTACTTC,CASSRASGSYEQYF
few,NA,TRBJ2-7,TRBV5-1,TGCGCCAGCAGAAAGGCCCGACGGCCCTACGAGCAGTACTTC,CASRKARRPYEQYF
NA,NA,TRBJ1-5,TRBV6-2/TRBV6-3,TGTGCCAGCAGCAATCAATTGCATCAGCCCCAGCATTTT,CASSNQLHQPQHF
NA,NA,TRBJ1-2,TRBV4-3,TGCGCCAGCAGCCAAGAAGGCTGGCGACAGGACGAAAACTATGGCTACACCTTC,CASSQEGWRQDENYGYTF
NA,TRBD2,TRBJ2-3,TRBV20-1,TGCAGTGAGCGGGAAATTTGGGCCCAGACGCAGTATTTT,CSEREIWAQTQYF
NA,NA,TRBJ2-3,TRBV6-6,TGTGCCAGCAGGGTAGCAGTTCCAGATACGCAGTATTTT,CASRVAVPDTQYF
few,TRBD2,TRBJ2-1,TRBV4-1,TGCGCCAGCAGCCAAGTAGGAGGGTCGGGAGGGAATGAGCAGTTCTTC,CASSQVGGSGGNEQFF
NA,TRBD1,TRBJ2-3,TRBV29-1,TGCAGCGTTGGGACAGGGAAGGGGGCAGATACGCAGTATTTT,CSVGTGKGADTQYF
few,TRBD2,TRBJ2-3,TRBV30,TGTGCCTGGAGACCTAGCGGGAGCACAGATACGCAGTATTTT,CAWRPSGSTDTQYF
NA,NA,TRBJ2-5,TRBV25-1,TGTGCCAGCAGTGAAGAAAGGGGGGAGACCCAGTACTTC,CASSEERGETQYF
once,NA,TRBJ2-5,TRBV18,TGTGCCAGCTCACCAGTGGGTCAAGAGACCCAGTACTTC,CASSPVGQETQYF
NA,TRBD1,TRBJ2-1,TRBV20-1,TGCAGTGCTAGGGACAGGGGGTTTTACAATGAGCAGTTCTTC,CSARDRGFYNEQFF
few,NA,TRBJ2-5,TRBV15,TGTGCCACCAGCAGAGGGCAGCAAGAGACCCAGTACTTC,CATSRGQQETQYF
once,NA,TRBJ1-2,TRBV29-1,TGCAGCTGTATACAGGGCGGCTATGGCTACACCTTC,CSCIQGGYGYTF
few,NA,TRBJ2-1,TRBV20-1,TGCAGTGCCGTCGGACTCCATTTGGATGAGCAAGTCTTC,CSAVGLHLDEQVF
few,NA,TRBJ1-6,TRBV4-3,TGCGCCAGCAGCCAAGTGGAGGGCAGAGGGTTTTCACCCCTCCACTTT,CASSQVEGRGFSPLHF
NA,TRBD1,TRBJ2-1,TRBV5-6,TGTGCCAGCAGGTTTGGGTCCGGGACAGTGAGCTACAATGAGCAGTTCTTC,CASRFGSGTVSYNEQFF
NA,NA,TRBJ2-2,TRBV7-8,TGTGCCAGCAGCTTCTTGGGGATTGGGAACACCGGGGAGCTGTTTTTT,CASSFLGIGNTGELFF
NA,TRBD1,TRBJ1-1,TRBV10-3,TGTGCCATTGGACAGGGTCTGGACACTGAAGCTTTCTTT,CAIGQGLDTEAFF
NA,NA,TRBJ2-7,TRBV7-9,TGTGCCAGCAGCTCAAACAACCGGTACGAGCAGTACTTC,CASSSNNRYEQYF
once,TRBD1,TRBJ1-2,TRBV29-1,TGCAGCGTTGTTACAGTCCGGGACAGGGGGCAGGAATTATATGGCTACACCTTC,CSVVTVRDRGQELYGYTF
few,NA,TRBJ2-5,TRBV7-9,TGTGCCAGCAGCTTAGCCGAGCGGGAGACCCAGTACTTC,CASSLAERETQYF
many,TRBD1,TRBJ1-6,TRBV18,TGTGCCACCCGACGCAGGGGGGATTCACCCCTCCACTTT,CATRRRGDSPLHF
NA,TRBD2,TRBJ2-3,TRBV19,TGTGCCAGTAGTCCCTTACTCGGACTAGCGGGCACAGATACGCAGTATTTT,CASSPLLGLAGTDTQYF
NA,NA,TRBJ2-6,TRBV20-1,TGCAGTGCTAGAAGGCCGATACAAGGAGGCCTGACTTTC,CSARRPIQGGLTF
NA,NA,TRBJ1-5,TRBV7-3,TGTGCCAGCAGTCATACAGGGATCTCGTCCAGCGATCAGCCCCAGCATTTT,CASSHTGISSSDQPQHF
NA,NA,TRBJ1-5,TRBV6-2/TRBV6-3,TGTGCCAGCAGTCTAAAGAGGAATCAGCCCCAGCATTTT,CASSLKRNQPQHF
NA,NA,TRBJ1-2,TRBV9,TGTGCCAGCAGCGTAGCAGAAAGGGCCTATGGCTACACCTTC,CASSVAERAYGYTF
NA,TRBD2,TRBJ2-1,TRBV7-9,TGTGCCAGCAGCTTAGTGGGCAGACTAGCGGGGACTTACAATGAGCAGTTCTTC,CASSLVGRLAGTYNEQFF
NA,TRBD1,TRBJ1-2,TRBV4-3,TGCGCCAGCACTACAGCAGGGACAGTAGGCTACACCTTC,CASTTAGTVGYTF
NA,NA,TRBJ2-7,TRBV7-9,TGTGCCAGCAGCTTCAGGGTAGGGAACGAGCAGTACTTC,CASSFRVGNEQYF
few,TRBD2,TRBJ2-7,TRBV29-1,TGCAGCGTTGCTAGCGGGCGGCTAGCAGACTACGAGCAGTACTTC,CSVASGRLADYEQYF
NA,NA,TRBJ2-5,TRBV11-2,TGTGCCAGCAGCTTAGCGGCCATCCAAGAGACCCAGTACTTC,CASSLAAIQETQYF
NA,TRBD2,TRBJ2-3,TRBV5-1,TGCGCCAGCAGCCCGAGACTGCTAGCGGGTTTCGCAGATACGCAGTATTTT,CASSPRLLAGFADTQYF
NA,TRBD2,TRBJ2-1,TRBV5-1,TGCGCCAGCAGCTTGCGTCCTAGCGGGAGACCCTACAATGAGCAGTTCTTC,CASSLRPSGRPYNEQFF
hyperexpanded,NA,TRBJ2-5,TRBV18,TGTGCCAGCTCACCACGGCAGGAAGAGACCCAGTACTTC,CASSPRQEETQYF
few,NA,TRBJ2-7,TRBV18,TGTGCCAGCTTCCGGTCCCAACCCTACGAGCAGTACTTC,CASFRSQPYEQYF
large,NA,TRBJ2-3,TRBV7-9,TGTGCCAGCAGCTTAGACGTGGCCGGACTTACAGATACGCAGTATTTT,CASSLDVAGLTDTQYF
NA,TRBD2,TRBJ2-3,TRBV7-6,TGTGCCAGCAGCCAGCGTCTAGCGGGAGGCACAGATACGCAGTATTTT,CASSQRLAGGTDTQYF
few,NA,TRBJ1-1,TRBV18,TGTGCCAGCTCACCCGAGCCACCGAACACTGAAGCTTTCTTT,CASSPEPPNTEAFF
NA,NA,TRBJ2-1,TRBV15,TGTGCCACCAGCAGAGAAGCAGCTCCGACGCATGAGCAGTTCTTC,CATSREAAPTHEQFF
hyperexpanded,NA,TRBJ1-5,TRBV7-2,TGTGCCAGCAGCTTAGGGACAGAAAGGCCCCAGCATTTT,CASSLGTERPQHF
many,TRBD2,TRBJ2-2,TRBV12-3/TRBV12-4,TGTGCCAGCAGTTTCCTACTAGCGGGGACCGGGGAGCTGTTTTTT,CASSFLLAGTGELFF
NA,TRBD1,TRBJ1-1,TRBV7-9,TGTGCCAGCAGCCTACAGGGGGCCAGTGAAGCTTTCTTT,CASSLQGASEAFF
many,NA,TRBJ1-6,TRBV7-6,TGTGCCAGCAGCTTACGCGGGACAAGCTGGAGCTCCTATAATTCACCCCTCCACTTT,CASSLRGTSWSSYNSPLHF
NA,TRBD2,TRBJ2-1,TRBV20-1,TGCAGTGCTAGGGGTCCTTCAAGCGGGGATGAGCAGTTCTTC,CSARGPSSGDEQFF